These 16 T cell receptor beta chains were all obtained from the same sample, sequenced in a study of cytomegalovirus exposure and HLA in healthy donors. Primers for the PCR totalled 60 Vbeta and 13 Jbeta. Libraries were prepared by immunoSEQ multiplex PCR; TCRdb keeps only in-frame clonotypes and omits some of them. Altogether fewer than 120,000 clones are present, around four fifths being singletons, with the ten largest covering 5.5% to 7%. What was sequenced was PBMCs. The receptors shown here come from a man aged 25-45 years in good health and CMV-seropositive.

The rearrangement uses TRBV12-5 and TRBJ1-3, with 7 bases matching TRBD1. J lost 4 bases, V lost 1 base, and 1 base had no gene match. The germline V gene has CDR1 LGHNT and CDR2 FRNRAP. The CDR3 is made up of 14 amino acids. Written as DNA, the CDR3 is TGTGCTAGTGGTTTGGGGGACAGCGGAAACACCATATATTTT. Translation gives CASGLGDSGNTIYF. The entire variable domain, with the rest obtained from reference TRBV12-5 and TRBJ1-3, is as follows: DARVTQTPRHKVTEMGQEVTMRCQPILGHNTVFWYRQTMMQGLELLAYFRNRAPLDDSGMPKDRFSAEMPDATLATLKIQPSEPRDSAVYFCASGLGDSGNTIYFGEGSWLTVV.

This rearrangement joins TRBV29-1 to TRBJ1-2; D might be TRBD1 (6 bases). CDR3 size: 13 residues. V dropped 7 bases and J dropped 4 bases, with 16 bases sitting between them. Germline V gene lookup returns CDR1 SQVTM and CDR2 ANQGSEA. The CDR3: CSALTGGLYGYTF. The CDR3 DNA is TGCAGCGCCTTGACAGGAGGTCTCTATGGCTACACCTTC.

The rearrangement links TRBV2 to TRBJ2-2; a possible D gene is TRBD1 (5 bases). Between the trimmed V and J ends, which lost 3 bases and 3 bases, there was a span of 11 bases. The CDR3 is 15 amino acids. Germline assignment: CDR1 SNHLY and CDR2 FYNNEI. CDR3: CASSDRVSHTGELFF. The CDR3 DNA reads as TGTGCCAGCAGTGACAGGGTCTCCCACACCGGGGAGCTGTTTTTT.

The chain recombines TRBV10-3 with TRBJ1-2; the match to TRBD1 covers 8 bases. The CDR3 covers 14 residues. The V gene's germline CDR1 is ENHRY and CDR2 SYGVKD. V shed 3 bases, J shed 4 bases, and the junction held 4 bases outside the gene matches. CDR3 bases: TGTGCCATCAGTGACTTGGACAGGGCCTATGGCTACACCTTC. Amino acid sequence: CAISDLDRAYGYTF.

Only one count was recorded for this clone. The chain joins TRBV13 to TRBJ1-4, with a possible D match to TRBD1 (5 bases). Germline CDR1 reads PRHDT; CDR2 reads FYEKMQ (reference sequence). This CDR3 contains 13 residues. Trimming took 5 bases from V and 8 from J, leaving 12 bases between them. CDR3 DNA sequence: TGTGCCAGCAGCCAACAGGTCCGGGAAAAACTGTTTTTT. Its translation: CASSQQVREKLFF.

The V gene is TRBV5-4, the J gene TRBJ1-6; D might be TRBD1 (6 bases). CDR1 is SGHNT and CDR2 is YYREEE in the germline V gene (reference sequence). The CDR3 length is 14 residues. V was shortened by 5 bases and J by 6 bases, with 12 bases between the two germline ends. The CDR3 DNA reads TGTGCCAGCAGTCGGGACACCGGTAATTCACCCCTCCACTTT. Translating it yields CASSRDTGNSPLHF.

This clone occurred a few times. This chain connects TRBV6-1 to TRBJ2-7; possible D gene TRBD2, 7 bases. The ends were cut back, 4 bases at V and 1 base at J, with 14 bases in the middle. Germline V CDR1 and CDR2: MNHNS, SASEGT. CDR3 length equals 15 residues. CDR3 protein: CASSVARGGSYEQYF. CDR3 DNA sequence: TGTGCCAGCAGTGTTGCAAGGGGGGGGTCCTACGAGCAGTACTTC.

The V gene is TRBV5-1, the J gene TRBJ2-5; D perhaps matches TRBD1 (6 bases). The CDR3 extends over 15 amino acids. Deletions cut 4 bases from V and 2 bases from J, with 15 bases between. Germline values: CDR1 SGHRS, CDR2 YFSETQ. CDR3 bases: TGCGCCAGCAGCCCCACCACAGGGACACAAGAGACCCAGTACTTC. It specifies CASSPTTGTQETQYF. Drawing the rest from reference TRBV5-1 and TRBJ2-5, the complete variable domain is KAGVTQTPRYLIKTRGQQVTLSCSPISGHRSVSWYQQTPGQGLQFLFEYFSETQRNKGNFPGRFSGRQFSNSRSEMNVSTLELGDSALYLCASSPTTGTQETQYFGPGTRLLVL.

The rearrangement uses TRBV9 and TRBJ1-2; D remains unclear. V dropped 4 bases and J dropped 5 bases, with 15 bases sitting between them. CDR3 size: 14 residues. Looked up from germline, CDR1 is SGDLS and CDR2 is YYNGEE. The CDR3 loop reads CASSPRGASYGYTF. The DNA for the CDR3 is TGTGCCAGCAGCCCCCGGGGAGCTTCGTATGGCTACACCTTC. The entire variable domain, with the rest obtained from reference TRBV9 and TRBJ1-2, is as follows: DSGVTQTPKHLITATGQRVTLRCSPRSGDLSVYWYQQSLDQGLQFLIQYYNGEERAKGNILERFSAQQFPDLHSELNLSSLELGDSALYFCASSPRGASYGYTFGSGTRLTVV.

The chain links TRBV19 to TRBJ1-6; 8 bases map to TRBD1. After removal of 4 bases from V and 7 bases from J, the junction contained 6 bases not matched to a gene. Germline V gene data show CDR1 as LNHDA and CDR2 as SQIVND (reference sequence). The CDR3 extends over 15 amino acids. The CDR3 loop reads CASSNDRGENSPLHF. For the CDR3, the DNA is TGTGCCAGTAGTAACGACAGGGGTGAAAATTCACCCCTCCACTTT.

Note on this clone: The junction does not match germline at one end; this may be a read error. The chain combines TRBV5-1 with TRBJ1-4; unclear D gene. Germline-derived CDR1 and CDR2 are SGHRS and YFSETQ. This CDR3 comprises 14 residues. CDR3 residues: CTSSSGLLGEKLFF. The CDR3 coding sequence is TGCACCAGCAGCTCTGGACTATTGGGAGAAAAACTGTTTTTT.

The chain uses TRBV11-2 and TRBJ2-7; D is possibly TRBD2 (6 bases). Germline values: CDR1 SGHAT, CDR2 FQNNGV. CDR3 size: 15 residues. V shed 1 base and J shed 5 bases, with 15 bases lying between them. CDR3 sequence reads: CASSLARGTWNEQYF. CDR3 DNA sequence: TGTGCCAGCAGCTTAGCACGGGGGACGTGGAACGAGCAGTACTTC.

The chain employs TRBV10-1 and TRBJ2-1; tentative D call: TRBD2 (5 bases). V was cut by 3 bases and J by 8 bases, with 20 bases left in between. The CDR3 consists of 16 residues. Looked up from germline, CDR1 is WNHNN and CDR2 is SYGVQD (reference sequence). For the CDR3, the DNA is TGCGCCAGCAGTGATCAACCAGTCGGCAACGGGGATGAGCAGTTCTTC. Translating gives CASSDQPVGNGDEQFF.

In the case of this clone: One junction end disagrees with the germline gene, perhaps due to a read error. The chain couples TRBV7-7 to TRBJ2-5; 9 bases fit TRBD1. The CDR3 runs to 15 residues. Germline values: CDR1 SSHAT, CDR2 FNYEAQ (reference sequence). The chain's CDR3 is CASSKGTGPGETQYF. CDR3 sequence (DNA): TGTGCTAGCAGCAAAGGGACAGGGCCGGGAGAGACCCAGTACTTC.

CDR3 DNA: TGTGCCAGTAGTGAGAGACAGGGAAGTATAAGCAATCAGCCCCAGCATTTT. This encodes CASSERQGSISNQPQHF. The chain is built from TRBV19 and TRBJ1-5, with TRBD1 matching 7 bases. Germline V gene sequence: CDR1 LNHDA, CDR2 SQIVND (reference sequence). The trim removed 5 bases at V and 1 base at J, leaving 11 bases unmatched. CDR3 length equals 17 residues.

This sequence joins TRBV5-8 and TRBJ2-2; 13 positions match TRBD2. The V gene's germline CDR1 is SGHTS and CDR2 YDEGEE. CDR3 length: 16 residues. V lost 4 bases and J lost 3; bases outside the gene matches: 3. The CDR3 loop reads CASSLGTSGDTGELFF. The DNA of the CDR3 is TGTGCCAGCAGCCTTGGGACTAGCGGGGACACCGGGGAGCTGTTTTTT.